Listed here is a single T cell receptor beta chain. What it recognizes is unknown. The record originates from a study of tumor-infiltrating lymphocytes in primary liver carcinoma. Turning to the study itself: The cohort consisted of patients whose primary liver carcinoma was surgically resected.

Production of TCR beta cDNA used roughly 500 ng total RNA together with a constant-region primer. Three rounds of nested multiplex PCR with slightly modified ARM-PCR produced TCR beta libraries. Primers for the first two PCR rounds were TRBV1-TRBV30 forward primers and a C-beta reverse primer (10 cycles per round). MiXCR was run by TCRdb on the multiplex PCR reads, yielding one entry per CDR3 protein. The table includes fewer than 400,000 distinct CDR3 sequences, roughly 60% detected once. Germline DNA was extracted too, while blood RNA derived from unsorted whole blood. Surgery was preceded by the collection of around 3.8 milliliters of peripheral blood. The study, taken as a whole, reports: The study used bulk unsorted samples and so did not compare CD4+ and CD8+ repertoires. Tumor-adjacent and tumor-blood pairs displayed less overlap than did pairs of tumor regions.

This CDR3 region has 15 residues. Between the trimmed V and J ends, which lost 1 base and 9 bases, there was a span of 16 bases. The germline V gene encodes CDR1 SGHAT and CDR2 FQNNGV. Input material: peripheral blood. The sequence was obtained from a man in his forties with primary liver carcinoma and hepatitis B virus infection. The chain employs TRBV11-2 and TRBJ2-1, with D possibly TRBD2 on 6 matching bases. The CDR3 nucleotides read TGTGCCAGCAGCTTAGGGACCACCCCGGAGGGTGAGCAGTTCTTC. Protein: CASSLGTTPEGEQFF.